This TCR beta chain was captured by sequencing in a study of PD-1 blockade in classical Hodgkin lymphoma. Study observations and caveats: The study reported lower baseline TCR diversity in newly diagnosed patients than in healthy donors. There remain no defined causes for the repertoire differences, which possibly reflect disease activity or prior therapy. CD4+ TCR diversity climbed significantly by C4D1, unlike CD8+ TCR diversity.

Points on this clone: Its specificity is unknown.

Time point meaning: cycle 4 day 1 (C4D1), after less than 7 weeks of nivolumab. With no exception, relapse followed autologous stem cell transplantation in all patients, and brentuximab vedotin exposure varied. Best response was recorded as complete response, partial response or progressive disease. Profiling relied on immunoSEQ multiplex PCR, and the TCRdb table lists in-frame clones only, not all of them. In the table there are about 47,000 clones, 90% of which are singletons. The length of the CDR3 is 15 residues. V gave up 4 bases and J gave up 2 bases; unmatched junction bases: 7. Germline loops: CDR1 MGHRA, CDR2 YSYEKL.

The sequence came from a human donor with classical Hodgkin lymphoma. Material: peripheral blood mononuclear cells (PBMCs), obtained before the fourth cycle of nivolumab. The chain recombines TRBV4-1 with TRBJ2-7, with 8 bases aligning to TRBD1. CDR3 DNA: TGCGCCAGCAGCCTCCGGGACAGGTCAACCTACGAGCAGTACTTC. Protein: CASSLRDRSTYEQYF.